This T cell receptor beta chain came from a study of STAT5B mutations in CD4+ large granular lymphocyte leukemia. General study findings and limits: Patient CD4-sorted repertoires looked more clonal than healthy CD4+ repertoires, even without putative leukemic clones. Top patient clones used TRBV06 genes more often: 8/27 versus 2/35 in controls.

From germline, CDR1 is SGHTA and CDR2 FQGNSA. CDR3 size: 15 residues. V gave up 0 bases and J gave up 5 bases, with 13 bases separating them. Control samples were healthy donors' buffy coats. Method: immunoSEQ multiplex PCR; TCRdb's copy keeps in-frame clones and lacks some. This table holds approximately 30,000 clones, roughly 77% found once. A word on this clone: Antigen: not known.

Sequencing was done on a sample of CD4+ T cells from blood buffy coats. This clonotype was obtained from a human donor in good health. The chain couples TRBV7-2 to TRBJ2-5; a possible D gene is TRBD1 (6 bases). The CDR3 coding sequence is TGTGCCAGCAGCTTAGCCCCGGGGCAGGGGGAGACCCAGTACTTC. Its protein is CASSLAPGQGETQYF.